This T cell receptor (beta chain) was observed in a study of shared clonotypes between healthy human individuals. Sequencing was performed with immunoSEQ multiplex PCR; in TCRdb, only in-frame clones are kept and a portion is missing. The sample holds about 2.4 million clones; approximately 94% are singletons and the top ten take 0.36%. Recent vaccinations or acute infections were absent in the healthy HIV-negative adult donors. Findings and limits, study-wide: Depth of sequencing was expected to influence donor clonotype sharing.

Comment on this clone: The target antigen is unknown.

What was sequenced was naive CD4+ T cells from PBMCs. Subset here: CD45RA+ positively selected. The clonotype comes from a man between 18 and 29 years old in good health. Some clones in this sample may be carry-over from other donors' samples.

For the CDR3, the DNA is TGTGCCTGGAGTGTAACCAGGGGCGAGCAGTACTTC. Residues: CAWSVTRGEQYF. The chain has TRBV30 and TRBJ2-7; weak D call: TRBD1 (6 bases). CDR3 size: 12 residues. Trimming took off 0 bases at V and 6 bases at J, with 9 bases between the two ends. Germline V gives CDR1 GTSNPN, CDR2 SVGIG (reference sequence).